What follows describes a single TCR beta chain. Its target is not known. The time point: week 23, last vaccination. Alongside topical imiquimod, each dose of vaccine comprised 300 ug of mutant IDH1 20-mer peptide. This CDR3 is built from 13 residues. Germline V lookup: CDR1 MNHEY, CDR2 SMNVEV (reference sequence). V was pared by 2 bases and J by 7 bases, with 9 bases between. These data come from a study of a mutant IDH1 vaccine in newly diagnosed glioma. The study, taken as a whole, reports: In just under 95% of patients, immune responses induced by the vaccine occurred.

TCRdb's table, derived via immunoSEQ multiplex PCR, lists solely in-frame clones and lacks some. The repertoire holds approximately 67,000 clones, with approximately 84% as singletons. The chain joins TRBV27 to TRBJ1-5; D uncertain. The specimen was PBMCs, collected from a glioma patient whose treatment included an IDH1 peptide vaccine. This TCR was recovered from a man younger than 35 with glioma. CDR3 sequence: CASSLAQHQPQHF. The CDR3 region has the DNA TGTGCCAGCAGTTTAGCACAGCACCAGCCCCAGCATTTT.